One and the same sample provided the 10 T cell receptor beta chains below, sequenced in a study of blood T cell repertoires in COVID-19. Using immunoSEQ multiplex PCR, the repertoire was profiled, and TCRdb retains in-frame clones only, with some absent. The table shows 150,000 to 200,000 clones, with roughly 80% occurring only once. The source material was peripheral blood. Receptors originate from a man aged 50 to 60 who had recovered from COVID-19.

This chain uses TRBV6-5 with TRBJ1-1; D is undetermined. This CDR3 is built from 13 residues. CDR1 and CDR2 from the germline V gene are MNHEY and SVGAGI. Trimming left V 9 bases short and J 0 bases short, with 11 bases between. CDR3 sequence reads: CASKRELNTEAFF. CDR3 in DNA: TGTGCCAGTAAGAGGGAGCTGAACACTGAAGCTTTCTTT.

The rearrangement joins TRBV30 to TRBJ1-2; 7 bases are shared with TRBD1. V shed 5 bases, J shed 1 base, and the junction held 7 bases outside the gene matches. Germline lookup yields CDR1 GTSNPN and CDR2 SVGIG (reference sequence). CDR3 length: 14 amino acids. In DNA form, the CDR3 reads TGTGCCTGGGCGGGACAGCATTTTAACTATGGCTACACCTTC. It codes for CAWAGQHFNYGYTF.

The V gene is TRBV2, the J gene TRBJ2-5, with D possibly being TRBD1 (6 bases). The V gene's germline CDR1 is SNHLY and CDR2 FYNNEI. This CDR3 comprises 14 residues. V was clipped by 5 bases and J by 1 base, with 11 bases between them. The CDR3 region has the DNA TGTGCCAGCAGTAAAGGACAGCTCCAAGAGACCCAGTACTTC. It encodes CASSKGQLQETQYF. The full variable domain, its missing parts supplied by reference TRBV2 and TRBJ2-5, is EPEVTQTPSHQVTQMGQEVILRCVPISNHLYFYWYRQILGQKVEFLVSFYNNEISEKSEIFDDQFSVERPDGSNFTLKIRSTKLEDSAMYFCASSKGQLQETQYFGPGTRLLVL.

V and J are TRBV30 and TRBJ2-1, with TRBD2 identical over 9 bases. The CDR3 is made up of 15 amino acids. The trim removed 3 bases at V and 8 bases at J, leaving 11 bases unmatched. From germline, CDR1 is GTSNPN and CDR2 SVGIG (reference sequence). The DNA of the CDR3 is TGTGCCTGGAGCCGTAATAGCGGGAGAGGGTATGAGCAGTTCTTC. Translation: CAWSRNSGRGYEQFF.

The chain recombines TRBV2 with TRBJ1-4; D not resolved. CDR3 length: 15 amino acids. The V gene's germline CDR1 is SNHLY and CDR2 FYNNEI. V lost 4 bases and J lost 2, with 11 bases in between. CDR3 loop: CASSAQYSTNEKLFF. The CDR3 DNA reads TGTGCCAGCAGTGCTCAGTATTCGACTAATGAAAAACTGTTTTTT.

The chain has TRBV28 and TRBJ2-7; tentative D call: TRBD2 (6 bases). Germline loops: CDR1 MDHEN, CDR2 SYDVKM. The CDR3 spans 14 residues. V was cut by 3 bases and J by 4 bases, with 13 bases left in between. The CDR3 DNA sequence: TGTGCCAGCAGTTTGGGGGGAGTAGGGTACGAGCAGTACTTC. Its translation: CASSLGGVGYEQYF.

This clone appeared a few times. The chain combines TRBV5-6 with TRBJ2-3; D might be TRBD2 (5 bases). CDR3 length equals 17 residues. Trimming shortened V by 0 bases and J by 6 bases, and 20 bases separated the two germline ends. Germline V gives CDR1 SGHDT, CDR2 YYEEEE. In DNA form, the CDR3 reads TGTGCCAGCAGCTTGGATTGGACGACATCCAGGAGGGATACGCAGTATTTT. Protein: CASSLDWTTSRRDTQYF. The full variable domain, rest sourced from reference TRBV5-6 and TRBJ2-3, is DAGVTQSPTHLIKTRGQQVTLRCSPKSGHDTVSWYQQALGQGPQFIFQYYEEEERQRGNFPDRFSGHQFPNYSSELNVNALLLGDSALYLCASSLDWTTSRRDTQYFGPGTRLTVL.

V and J are TRBV5-1 and TRBJ2-6, with TRBD1 matching over 7 bases. The V gene's germline CDR1 is SGHRS and CDR2 YFSETQ. The CDR3 has 18 residues. V dropped 0 bases and J dropped 4; count of bases not matched to a gene: 10. The CDR3 nucleotides read TGCGCCAGCAGCTTGGCGAGACAGGGATCGGGAGGGGCCAACGTCCTGACTTTC. This gives the protein CASSLARQGSGGANVLTF.

This chain connects TRBV7-2 to TRBJ2-3; 8 nucleotides align to TRBD2. Trimming took 5 bases from V and 6 from J; bases not matched to a gene: 4. Germline V gene lookup returns CDR1 SGHTA and CDR2 FQGNSA. CDR3 length: 13 amino acids. CDR3 coding DNA: TGTGCCAGCAGCCCCGGGACTAGGGATACGCAGTATTTT. It yields the protein CASSPGTRDTQYF.

The CDR3 nucleotides are TGTGCGTTGGGACAGCGACCCTACGAGCAGTACTTC. Protein sequence: CALGQRPYEQYF. V usage is TRBV7-2 and J usage is TRBJ2-7; TRBD1 agrees at 7 bases. This CDR3 is 12 amino acids long. Germline assignment: CDR1 SGHTA and CDR2 FQGNSA.